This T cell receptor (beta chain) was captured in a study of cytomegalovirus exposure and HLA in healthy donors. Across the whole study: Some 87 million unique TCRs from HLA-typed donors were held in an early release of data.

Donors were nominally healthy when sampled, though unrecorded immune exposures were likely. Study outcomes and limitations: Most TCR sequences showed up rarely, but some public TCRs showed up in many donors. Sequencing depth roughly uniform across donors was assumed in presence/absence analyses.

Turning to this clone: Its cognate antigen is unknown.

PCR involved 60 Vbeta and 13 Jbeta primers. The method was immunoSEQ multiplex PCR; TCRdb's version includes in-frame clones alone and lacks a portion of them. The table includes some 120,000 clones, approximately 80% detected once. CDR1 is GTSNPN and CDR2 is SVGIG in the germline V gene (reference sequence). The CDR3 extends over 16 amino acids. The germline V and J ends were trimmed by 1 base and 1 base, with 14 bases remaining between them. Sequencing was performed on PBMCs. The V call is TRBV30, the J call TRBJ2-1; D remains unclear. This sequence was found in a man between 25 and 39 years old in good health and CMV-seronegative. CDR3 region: CAWSGVAGESYNEQFF. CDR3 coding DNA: TGTGCCTGGAGTGGCGTGGCCGGAGAATCCTACAATGAGCAGTTCTTC. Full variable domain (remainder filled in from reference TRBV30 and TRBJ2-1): SQTIHQWPATLVQPVGSPLSLECTVEGTSNPNLYWYRQAAGRGLQLLFYSVGIGQISSEVPQNLSASRPQDRQFILSSKKLLLSDSGFYLCAWSGVAGESYNEQFFGPGTRLTVL.